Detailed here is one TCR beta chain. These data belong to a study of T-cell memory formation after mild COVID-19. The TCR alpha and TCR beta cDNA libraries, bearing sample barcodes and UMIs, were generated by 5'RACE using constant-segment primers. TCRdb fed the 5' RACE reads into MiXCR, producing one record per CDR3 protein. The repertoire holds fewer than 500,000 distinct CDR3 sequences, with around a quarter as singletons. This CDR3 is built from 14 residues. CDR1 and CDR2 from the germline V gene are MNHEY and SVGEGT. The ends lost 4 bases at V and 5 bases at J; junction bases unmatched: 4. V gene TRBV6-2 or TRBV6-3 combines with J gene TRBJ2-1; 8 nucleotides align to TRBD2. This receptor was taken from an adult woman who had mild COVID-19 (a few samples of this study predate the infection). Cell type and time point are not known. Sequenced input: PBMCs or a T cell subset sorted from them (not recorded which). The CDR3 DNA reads TGTGCCAGCAGTTTTAGCGGGACGAACAATGAGCAGTTCTTC. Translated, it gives CASSFSGTNNEQFF.